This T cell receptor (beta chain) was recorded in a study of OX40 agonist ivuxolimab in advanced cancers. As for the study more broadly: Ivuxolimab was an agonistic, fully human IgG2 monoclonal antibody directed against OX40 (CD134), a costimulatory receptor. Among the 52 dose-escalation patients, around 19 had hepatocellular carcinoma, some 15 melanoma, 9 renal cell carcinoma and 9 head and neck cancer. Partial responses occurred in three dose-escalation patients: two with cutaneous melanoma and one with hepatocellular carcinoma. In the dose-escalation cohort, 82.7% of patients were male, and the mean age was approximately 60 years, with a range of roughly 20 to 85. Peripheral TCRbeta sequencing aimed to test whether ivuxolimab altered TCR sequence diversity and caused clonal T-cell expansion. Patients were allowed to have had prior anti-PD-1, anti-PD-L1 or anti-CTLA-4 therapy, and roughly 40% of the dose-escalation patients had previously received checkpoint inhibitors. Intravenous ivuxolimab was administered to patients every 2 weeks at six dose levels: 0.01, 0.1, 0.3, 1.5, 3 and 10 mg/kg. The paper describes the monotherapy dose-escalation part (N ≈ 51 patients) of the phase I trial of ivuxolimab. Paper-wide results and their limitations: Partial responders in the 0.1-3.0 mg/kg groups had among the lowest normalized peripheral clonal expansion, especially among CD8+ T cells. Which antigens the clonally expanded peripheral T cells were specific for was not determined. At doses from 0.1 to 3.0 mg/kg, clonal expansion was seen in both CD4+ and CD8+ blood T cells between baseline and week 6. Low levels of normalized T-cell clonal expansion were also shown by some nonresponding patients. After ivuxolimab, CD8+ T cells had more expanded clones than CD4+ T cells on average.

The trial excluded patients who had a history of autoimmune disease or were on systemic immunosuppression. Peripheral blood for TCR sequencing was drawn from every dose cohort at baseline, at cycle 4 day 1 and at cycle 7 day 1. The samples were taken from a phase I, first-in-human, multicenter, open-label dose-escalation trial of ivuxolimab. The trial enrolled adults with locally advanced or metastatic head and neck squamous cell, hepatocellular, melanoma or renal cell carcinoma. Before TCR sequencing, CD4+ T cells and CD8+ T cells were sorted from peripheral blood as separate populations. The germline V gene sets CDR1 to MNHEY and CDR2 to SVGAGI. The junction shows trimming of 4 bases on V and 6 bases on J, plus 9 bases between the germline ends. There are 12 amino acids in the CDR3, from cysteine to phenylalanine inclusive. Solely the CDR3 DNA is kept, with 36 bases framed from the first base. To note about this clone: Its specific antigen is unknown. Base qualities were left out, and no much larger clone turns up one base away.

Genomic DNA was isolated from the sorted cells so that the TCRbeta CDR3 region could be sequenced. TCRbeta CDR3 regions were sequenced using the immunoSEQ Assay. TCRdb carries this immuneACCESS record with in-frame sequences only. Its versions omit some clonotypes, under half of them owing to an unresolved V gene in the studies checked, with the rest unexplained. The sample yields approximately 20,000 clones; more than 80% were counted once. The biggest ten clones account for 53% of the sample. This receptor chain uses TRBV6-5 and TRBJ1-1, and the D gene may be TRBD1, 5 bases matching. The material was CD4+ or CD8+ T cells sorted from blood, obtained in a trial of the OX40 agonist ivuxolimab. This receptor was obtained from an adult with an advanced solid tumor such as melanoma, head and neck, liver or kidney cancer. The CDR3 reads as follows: CASSSGGAEAFF. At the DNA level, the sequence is TGTGCCAGCAGTTCTGGGGGGGCTGAAGCTTTCTTT.